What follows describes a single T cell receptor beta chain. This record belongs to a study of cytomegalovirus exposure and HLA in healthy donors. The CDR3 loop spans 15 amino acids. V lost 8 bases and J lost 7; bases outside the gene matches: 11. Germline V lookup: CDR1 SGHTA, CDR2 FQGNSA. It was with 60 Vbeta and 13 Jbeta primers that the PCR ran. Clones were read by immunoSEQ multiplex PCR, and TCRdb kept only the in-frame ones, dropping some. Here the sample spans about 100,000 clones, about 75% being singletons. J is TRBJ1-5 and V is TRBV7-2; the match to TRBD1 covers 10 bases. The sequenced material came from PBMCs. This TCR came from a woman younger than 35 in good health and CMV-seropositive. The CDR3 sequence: CASSIGGTGAQPQHF. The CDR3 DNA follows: TGTGCCAGCTCCATTGGGGGGACAGGGGCCCAGCCCCAGCATTTT. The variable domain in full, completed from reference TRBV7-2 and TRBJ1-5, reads GAGVSQSPSNKVTEKGKDVELRCDPISGHTALYWYRQSLGQGLEFLIYFQGNSAPDKSGLPSDRFSAERTGGSVSTLTIQRTQQEDSAVYLCASSIGGTGAQPQHFGDGTRLSIL.